These 3 T cell receptor beta chains were sequenced from one sample in a study of cytomegalovirus exposure and HLA in healthy donors (dated by TCRdb to 2017 to 2019). The method behind the library was the immunoSEQ multiplex PCR assay. A mixture of 60 forward primers for TCR Vbeta segments and 13 reverse primers for TCR Jbeta segments was used in the multiplex PCR. Entries here come from immuneACCESS through TCRdb and include only in-frame sequences with V and J called. Some clones fail to appear in such tables; in the studies checked, an unresolved V gene covers under half of the shortfall, and the cause of the remainder is unknown. The sample contains over 110,000 clones, more than 75% of them found a single time. The ten top clones hold around 2.5% of the sample. The sample consisted of PBMCs. The receptors derive from a woman aged 18-35 years in good health and CMV-seropositive.

On this clone: One end of the junction does not line up with germline, which may come from a read error. The chain joins TRBV7-9 to TRBJ2-7, with D maybe TRBD2 (5 bases). The germline V gene encodes CDR1 SEHNR and CDR2 FQNEAQ (reference sequence). The length of the CDR3 is 12 residues. The CDR3: CSSSLALTEQYF. DNA of the CDR3: TGTTCCAGCAGCTTAGCGCTAACCGAGCAGTACTTC. Together with reference TRBV7-9 and TRBJ2-7, the CDR3 gives the full variable domain: DTGVSQNPRHKITKRGQNVTFRCDPISEHNRLYWYRQTLGQGPEFLTYFQNEAQLEKSRLLSDRFSAERPKGSFSTLEIQRTEQGDSAMYLCSSSLALTEQYFGPGTRLTVT.

The J gene is TRBJ1-2, the V gene TRBV5-8; tentatively, D is TRBD1 (5 bases). The germline CDR1 and CDR2 sequences are SGHTS and YDEGEE. Trimming took off 1 base at V and 3 bases at J, with 10 bases between the two ends. This CDR3 spans 14 amino acids. The CDR3 loop reads CASSLRGGDYGYTF. CDR3 in DNA: TGTGCCAGCAGCTTGAGGGGTGGGGACTATGGCTACACCTTC.

J is TRBJ2-1 and V is TRBV28, with 7 bases aligning to TRBD1. The CDR3 contains 14 residues. Per germline, CDR1 MDHEN and CDR2 SYDVKM. The trim removed 5 bases at V and 1 base at J, leaving 2 bases unmatched. The CDR3 nucleotides read TGTGCCAGCAGTGACAGGGTTTCCTACAATGAGCAGTTCTTC. Encoded protein: CASSDRVSYNEQFF.